One T cell receptor (beta chain) is described in this entry. Staff drew around 10 milliliters of peripheral blood from each donor. Combining a sample-barcoded 5' primer with a J-beta primer mix, a second PCR ran for roughly 6 to 12 cycles. Each cDNA was tagged by a template-switch adaptor containing 12 random nucleotides. TCRdb re-called the 5' RACE reads through MiXCR, storing one row per CDR3 protein. In the table there are 1.5 million to 2 million distinct CDR3 sequences, roughly 50% of which are singletons. These data originate in a study of blood T cells in healthy people across ages. The J segment lost 6 bases and the V segment lost 0 bases, leaving 10 bases of the junction unmatched. Germline V CDR1 and CDR2: SEHNR, FQNEAQ (reference sequence). The CDR3 has 17 amino acids.

The sequenced sample consisted of blood. This receptor was obtained from a woman between 40 and 50 years old in good health. The chain couples TRBV7-9 to TRBJ1-4; 7 bases map to TRBD1. For the CDR3, the DNA is TGTGCCAGCAGCTTAGCGGTCTCTTTGACAGGGTATGAAAAACTGTTTTTT. It translates to CASSLAVSLTGYEKLFF.